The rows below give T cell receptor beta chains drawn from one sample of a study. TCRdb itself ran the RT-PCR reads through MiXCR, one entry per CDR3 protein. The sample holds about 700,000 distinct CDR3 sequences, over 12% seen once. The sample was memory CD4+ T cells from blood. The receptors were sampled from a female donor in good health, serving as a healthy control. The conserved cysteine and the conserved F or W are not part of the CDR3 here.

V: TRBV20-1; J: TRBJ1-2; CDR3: SARSDRVGNYGYT
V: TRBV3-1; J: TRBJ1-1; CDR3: ASSQGPDRVPEAF
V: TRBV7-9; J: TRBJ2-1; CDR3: ASSLGTSGADEQF
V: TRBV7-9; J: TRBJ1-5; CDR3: ASSSSDRDRVGPQH
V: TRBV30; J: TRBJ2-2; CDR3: AWRVIAGGRGTGELF
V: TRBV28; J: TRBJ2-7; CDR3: ASTDQGTTYEQY
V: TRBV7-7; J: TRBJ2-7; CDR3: ASSPLAGPYEQY
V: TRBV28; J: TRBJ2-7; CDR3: ASSLYIREGQRTYEQY
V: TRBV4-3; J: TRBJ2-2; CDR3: ASSQGGRAGELF
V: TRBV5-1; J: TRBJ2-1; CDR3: ASSLQGLGNEQF
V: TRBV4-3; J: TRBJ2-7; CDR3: ASSAPPFRTGQSYEQY
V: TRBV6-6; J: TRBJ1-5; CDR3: ASSYSSPSQPQH
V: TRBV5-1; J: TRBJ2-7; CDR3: ASSEGSATYEQY
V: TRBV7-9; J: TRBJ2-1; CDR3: ASSLADNEQF
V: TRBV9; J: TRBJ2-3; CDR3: ASSVAVGTSQY
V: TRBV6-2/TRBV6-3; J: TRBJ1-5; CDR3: ASRETGINQPQH
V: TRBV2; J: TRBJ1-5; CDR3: ASSEARWDQPQH
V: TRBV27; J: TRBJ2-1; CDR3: ASSKEREIPHNEQF
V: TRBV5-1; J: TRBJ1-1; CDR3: ASSPWSGNTNTEAF
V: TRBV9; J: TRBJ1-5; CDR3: ASSVGENQPQH
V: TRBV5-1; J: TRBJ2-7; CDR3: ASSRTVVYEQY
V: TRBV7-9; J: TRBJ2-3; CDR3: ASGVKDTQY
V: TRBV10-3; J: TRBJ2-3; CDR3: AISESAGLAVSTDTQY
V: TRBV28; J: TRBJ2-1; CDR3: ASRDLTTSYNEQF
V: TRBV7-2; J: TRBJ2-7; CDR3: ASSFPSLSEQY
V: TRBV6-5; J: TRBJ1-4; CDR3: ASSYSPGDGEKLF
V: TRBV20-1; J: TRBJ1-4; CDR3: SARDHVLGVQGEKLF
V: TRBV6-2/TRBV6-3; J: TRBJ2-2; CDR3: ASSYAGRMNTGELF
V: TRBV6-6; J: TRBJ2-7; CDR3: ASSYLAGLGYEQY
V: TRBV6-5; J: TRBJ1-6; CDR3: ASKRGGGSPLH
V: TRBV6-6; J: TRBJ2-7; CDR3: ASSYPKDQGRDEQY
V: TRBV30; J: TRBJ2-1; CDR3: AWRRAGGGNEQF
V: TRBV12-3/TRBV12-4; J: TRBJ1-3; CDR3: ASRDNRGSGNTIY
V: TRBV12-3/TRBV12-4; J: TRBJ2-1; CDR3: ASSPGGGKNEQF
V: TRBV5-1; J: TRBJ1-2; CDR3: ASSLGQRDYGYT
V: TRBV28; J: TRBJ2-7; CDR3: ASSFGTSGRYEQY
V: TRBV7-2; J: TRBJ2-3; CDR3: ASSLARTSGGKGTQY
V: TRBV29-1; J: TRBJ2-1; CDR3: SVEPGWNEQF
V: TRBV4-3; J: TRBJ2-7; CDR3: ASSQARDPGYEQY
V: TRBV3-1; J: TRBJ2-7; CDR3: ASSPLGWTSGRARYEQY
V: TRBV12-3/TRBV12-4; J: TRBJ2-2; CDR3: ASSPRVGELF
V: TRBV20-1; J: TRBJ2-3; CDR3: SASPMGLAGRDTQY
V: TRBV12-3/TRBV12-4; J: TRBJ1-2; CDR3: ASRDRGNYGYT
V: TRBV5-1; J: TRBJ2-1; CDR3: ASSLDSSTNEQF
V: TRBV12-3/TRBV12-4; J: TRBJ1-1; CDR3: ASRFGQDKAF
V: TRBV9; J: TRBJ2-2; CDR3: ASSGEGTVWGELF
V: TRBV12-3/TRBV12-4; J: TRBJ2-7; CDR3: ASTLGSVYEQY
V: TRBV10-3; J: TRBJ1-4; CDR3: AISDNEGRGEKLF
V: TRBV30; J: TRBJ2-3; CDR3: AYAGTSSTDTQY